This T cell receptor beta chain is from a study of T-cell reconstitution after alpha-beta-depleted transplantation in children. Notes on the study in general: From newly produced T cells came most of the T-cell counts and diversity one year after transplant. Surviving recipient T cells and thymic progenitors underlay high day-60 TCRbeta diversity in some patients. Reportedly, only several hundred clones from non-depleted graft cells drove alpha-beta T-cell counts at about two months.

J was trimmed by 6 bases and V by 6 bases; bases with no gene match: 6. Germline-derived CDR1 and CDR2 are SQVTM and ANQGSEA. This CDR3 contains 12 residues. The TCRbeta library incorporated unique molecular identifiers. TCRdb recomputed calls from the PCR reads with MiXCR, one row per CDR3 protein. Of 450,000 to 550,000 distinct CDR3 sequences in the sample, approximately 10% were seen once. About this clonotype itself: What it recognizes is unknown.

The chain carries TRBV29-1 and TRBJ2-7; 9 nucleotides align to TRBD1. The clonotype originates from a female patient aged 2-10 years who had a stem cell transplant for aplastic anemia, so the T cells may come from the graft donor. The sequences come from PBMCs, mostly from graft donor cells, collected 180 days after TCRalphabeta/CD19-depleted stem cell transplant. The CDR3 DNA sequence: TGCAGCGTCCGGGACAGGGTGGCCGAGCAGTACTTC. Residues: CSVRDRVAEQYF.